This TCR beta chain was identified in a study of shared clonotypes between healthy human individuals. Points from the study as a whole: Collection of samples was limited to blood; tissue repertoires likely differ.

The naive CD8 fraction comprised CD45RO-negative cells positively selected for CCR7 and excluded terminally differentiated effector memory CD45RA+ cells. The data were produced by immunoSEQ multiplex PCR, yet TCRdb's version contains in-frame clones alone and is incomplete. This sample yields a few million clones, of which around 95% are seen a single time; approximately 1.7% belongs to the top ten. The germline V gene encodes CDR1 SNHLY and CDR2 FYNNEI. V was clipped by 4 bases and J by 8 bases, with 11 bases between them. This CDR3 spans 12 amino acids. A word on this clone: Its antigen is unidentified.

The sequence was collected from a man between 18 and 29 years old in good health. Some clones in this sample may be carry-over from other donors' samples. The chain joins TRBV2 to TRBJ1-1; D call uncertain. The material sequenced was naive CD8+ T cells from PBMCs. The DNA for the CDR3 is TGTGCCAGCAGTGGCCCATTAGCCGAAGCTTTCTTT. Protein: CASSGPLAEAFF.